Below, 14 T cell receptor beta chains from the same sample are listed, as sequenced in a study of OX40 agonist ivuxolimab in advanced cancers. Library preparation was by the immunoSEQ multiplex PCR assay. TCRdb holds this immuneACCESS table with in-frame rearrangements only. Some clones are missing; in checked studies, unresolved V genes explain under half, and the rest has no known cause. The sample data list 42,000 or so clones, and 82% of these were observed just once. Together, the top ten hold 20% to 25% of the sample. Source: CD4+ or CD8+ T cells sorted from blood, taken in a trial of the OX40 agonist ivuxolimab. Receptor source: an adult with an advanced solid tumor such as melanoma, head and neck, liver or kidney cancer.

The gene calls are TRBV28 and TRBJ2-1, with a tentative D call TRBD1 (5 bases). In germline, CDR1 is MDHEN, CDR2 SYDVKM. The CDR3 contains 14 residues. V gave up 8 bases and J gave up 0 bases, with 11 bases separating them. CDR3 region: CASGRQSSYNEQFF. CDR3 DNA sequence: TGTGCCAGCGGGCGACAGAGCTCCTACAATGAGCAGTTCTTC.

For the CDR3, the DNA is TGCGCCAGCAGCCGCGAACCGCCGGGACTAGCGGGAGTGGAGACCCAGTACTTC. Translation: CASSREPPGLAGVETQYF. V gene TRBV4-1 combines with J gene TRBJ2-5; 14 nucleotides agree with TRBD2. The CDR3 has 18 amino acids. The ends lost 4 bases at V and 5 bases at J; junction bases unmatched: 12. Germline CDR1 MGHRA, CDR2 YSYEKL.

V gene TRBV18 combines with J gene TRBJ2-7; D may be TRBD1 (5 bases). The germline CDR1 and CDR2 sequences are KGHSH and LQKENI. V dropped 3 bases and J dropped 4 bases, with 7 bases sitting between them. The CDR3 runs to 12 residues. CDR3 sequence: CASSPGPYEQYF. For the CDR3, the DNA is TGTGCCAGCTCACCGGGGCCTTACGAGCAGTACTTC. Supplemented by reference TRBV18 and TRBJ2-7, the full variable domain reads NAGVMQNPRHLVRRRGQEARLRCSPMKGHSHVYWYRQLPEEGLKFMVYLQKENIIDESGMPKERFSAEFPKEGPSILRIQQVVRGDSAAYFCASSPGPYEQYFGPGTRLTVT.

The rearrangement links TRBV4-2 to TRBJ2-1; unclear D gene. Germline V CDR1 and CDR2: LGHNA, YNFKEQ. Trimming took 2 bases from V and 0 from J, leaving 14 bases between them. The CDR3 sequence is 17 residues long. CDR3 amino acids: CASSQLGSMSSYNEQFF. The CDR3 DNA reads as TGTGCCAGCAGCCAACTCGGCTCAATGAGCTCCTACAATGAGCAGTTCTTC.

The chain recombines TRBV19 with TRBJ1-1; no definite D call. Trimming shortened V by 1 base and J by 0 bases, and 9 bases separated the two germline ends. In germline, CDR1 is LNHDA, CDR2 SQIVND (reference sequence). The CDR3 is made up of 15 amino acids. The CDR3 DNA reads as TGTGCCAGTAGTATAGCTCCTCAGATGAACACTGAAGCTTTCTTT. Translating it yields CASSIAPQMNTEAFF.

This clone has only one observation. This chain connects TRBV7-8 to TRBJ1-5; no reliable D call. This CDR3 contains 14 residues. Germline V gives CDR1 SGHVS, CDR2 FQNEAQ. V gave up 3 bases and J gave up 1 base, with 7 bases separating them. CDR3 in DNA: TGTGCCAGCAGCTTCGGGCAGAGCAATCAGCCCCAGCATTTT. Its translation: CASSFGQSNQPQHF.

Only one count was recorded for this clone. The chain joins TRBV28 to TRBJ2-2; 7 positions match TRBD2. J was trimmed by 1 base and V by 8 bases; bases with no gene match: 7. Germline CDR1 MDHEN, CDR2 SYDVKM. The CDR3 is 15 amino acids. The CDR3 is CASFRTSQNTGELFF. The CDR3 DNA reads as TGTGCCAGCTTTAGGACTAGTCAGAACACCGGGGAGCTGTTTTTT.

CDR3 protein: CASSLAGDYEQYF. CDR3 coding DNA: TGTGCCAGCAGTCTAGCGGGGGACTACGAGCAGTACTTC. The V gene is TRBV6-6, the J gene TRBJ2-7; 10 nucleotides match TRBD2. The CDR3 has 13 amino acids. Germline CDR1 reads MNHNY; CDR2 reads SVGAGI (reference sequence). After removal of 5 bases from V and 3 bases from J, the junction contained 1 base not matched to a gene.

The chain uses TRBV6-5 and TRBJ2-3; 7 nucleotides agree with TRBD2. The CDR3 extends over 15 amino acids. The germline gives CDR1 MNHEY, CDR2 SVGAGI. The junction had 16 bases not matched to a gene; V was cut back by 7 bases and J by 9 bases. CDR3 nucleotide sequence: TGTGCCAGCATCGAAACCGGGACTACGATGGGAACGCAGTATTTT. It yields the protein CASIETGTTMGTQYF.

CDR3 coding DNA: TGTGCCAGCAGCTTAGAGGCAGGGGTCAGGAGTGAAAAACTGTTTTTT. Translating gives CASSLEAGVRSEKLFF. The V call is TRBV7-2, the J call TRBJ1-4, with TRBD1 as a possible D gene (6 bases). Germline V CDR1 and CDR2: SGHTA, FQGNSA. This CDR3 comprises 16 residues. V was clipped by 1 base and J by 7 bases, with 16 bases between them. Based on the CDR3 plus reference TRBV7-2 and TRBJ1-4, the full variable domain is GAGVSQSPSNKVTEKGKDVELRCDPISGHTALYWYRQSLGQGLEFLIYFQGNSAPDKSGLPSDRFSAERTGGSVSTLTIQRTQQEDSAVYLCASSLEAGVRSEKLFFGSGTQLSVL.

V usage is TRBV28 and J usage is TRBJ2-1; TRBD1 matches at 9 bases. The CDR3 contains 14 residues. V was clipped by 6 bases and J by 7 bases; unmatched bases: 7. From germline, CDR1 is MDHEN and CDR2 SYDVKM. As DNA, the CDR3 is TGTGCCAGCAGGAGGACAGGGGCTCATAATGAGCAGTTCTTC. It codes for CASRRTGAHNEQFF.

The chain recombines TRBV5-6 with TRBJ2-5, with TRBD1 identical over 10 bases. This CDR3 region has 15 residues. CDR1 and CDR2 (germline): SGHDT, YYEEEE. Unmatched junction bases numbered 11, after V lost 7 bases and J lost 5 bases. As DNA, the CDR3 is TGTGCCAGCGTCATGAGACAGGGGGCAAGGGAGACCCAGTACTTC. Its translation: CASVMRQGARETQYF. Full variable domain (remainder filled in from reference TRBV5-6 and TRBJ2-5): DAGVTQSPTHLIKTRGQQVTLRCSPKSGHDTVSWYQQALGQGPQFIFQYYEEEERQRGNFPDRFSGHQFPNYSSELNVNALLLGDSALYLCASVMRQGARETQYFGPGTRLLVL.

The chain couples TRBV7-7 to TRBJ2-1; a possible D gene is TRBD2 (6 bases). The CDR3 has 15 amino acids. The germline V gene has CDR1 SSHAT and CDR2 FNYEAQ (reference sequence). V lost 3 bases and J lost 1, with 10 bases in between. The CDR3 DNA reads as TGTGCCAGCAGCTTCGGGAGTGGGTCCTACAATGAGCAGTTCTTC. This encodes CASSFGSGSYNEQFF.

The rearrangement joins TRBV7-2 to TRBJ2-1; unclear D gene. The germline CDR1 and CDR2 sequences are SGHTA and FQGNSA. V lost 5 bases, J lost 3 bases, and 14 bases lay in between. There are 15 residues in the CDR3. CDR3 in DNA: TGTGCCAGCAGCCCTTCTAACCCTCTCTACAATGAGCAGTTCTTC. Encoded protein: CASSPSNPLYNEQFF.